A selection of T cell receptor beta chains follows, all from one sample in a study of molecular identifiers for immune sequencing clone quantification. TCRdb redid the calling of the PCR reads with MiXCR, one entry per CDR3 protein. The sample carries just under 650,000 distinct CDR3 sequences, around 20% recorded once. The sample comprised naive CD8+ T cells from blood, with Jurkat cell RNA spiked in. The receptors come from a human donor in good health. Some libraries in this study had Jurkat cell RNA spiked in. The CDR3 runs from the conserved cysteine through the conserved F or W. The order of the fields is clone size, V gene, D gene, J gene, CDR3 DNA, CDR3 protein. D genes are given only for firm matches. Some rows have no size entry. The others give once, few or many, or a class for an expanded clone.

.	TRBV27	.	TRBJ2-7	TGTGCCAGCAGTTTAGCAGAGGCCAGCTACGAGCAGTACTTC	CASSLAEASYEQYF
few	TRBV11-2	TRBD2	TRBJ2-1	TGTGCCAGCAGCTTAGAGGCGGGAGCGGGCAATGAGCAGTTCTTC	CASSLEAGAGNEQFF
.	TRBV5-1	.	TRBJ1-6	TGCGCCAGCAGCTTGGATGGGTACTCCTATAATTCACCCCTCCACTTT	CASSLDGYSYNSPLHF
many	TRBV4-1	.	TRBJ1-4	TGCGCCAGCAGCCCCGGGCCGAGGGGGTTAGCAACTAATGAAAAACTGTTTTTT	CASSPGPRGLATNEKLFF
.	TRBV20-1	.	TRBJ2-3	TGCAGTGCTTGGGACTCTAGCACAGATACGCAGTATTTT	CSAWDSSTDTQYF
many	TRBV14	.	TRBJ2-7	TGTGCCAGCAGTACAGGGATCGACTACGAGCAGTACTTC	CASSTGIDYEQYF
many	TRBV2	TRBD2	TRBJ2-2	TGTGCCAGCAGCGAATATTTAGCGGGAGTTGACGCCGGGGAGCTGTTTTTT	CASSEYLAGVDAGELFF
many	TRBV30	.	TRBJ1-1	TGTGCCTGGAGTTCCCTCTCGGGACCGGGCTACACTGAAGCTTTCTTT	CAWSSLSGPGYTEAFF
many	TRBV13	.	TRBJ2-3	TGTGCCAGCAGCTTAGCCTACGACACAGATACGCAGTATTTT	CASSLAYDTDTQYF
.	TRBV5-3	TRBD2	TRBJ2-2	TGTGCCAGCAGCCCCTATACGACTAGCCCCGGGGGGCTGTTTTTT	CASSPYTTSPGGLFF
few	TRBV5-8	.	TRBJ2-7	TGTGCCAGCAGCTTTTATGGGGAGGACGAGCAGTACTTC	CASSFYGEDEQYF
many	TRBV12-3/TRBV12-4	TRBD2	TRBJ2-3	TGTGCCAGCACTCCGGGAGGAGGGGCAGATACGCAGTATTTT	CASTPGGGADTQYF
.	TRBV19	.	TRBJ2-3	TGTGCCAGTAGTATAAACCCCGCAGGGAACACAGATACGCAGTATTTT	CASSINPAGNTDTQYF
many	TRBV20-1	.	TRBJ2-1	TGCAGTGCTGCAATCAGGGCAAAAGGCAATGAGCAGTTCTTC	CSAAIRAKGNEQFF
many	TRBV19	.	TRBJ1-1	TGTGCCAGTAGTACCGGGACATTCAACACTGAAGCTTTCTTT	CASSTGTFNTEAFF
many	TRBV3-1	.	TRBJ1-2	TGTGCCAGCAGCCAAAGTCCCCGAGCCCAGAACTATGGCTACACCTTC	CASSQSPRAQNYGYTF
many	TRBV30	TRBD1	TRBJ2-3	TGTGCCTGGAGCCCGACAGGGACGAGCACAGATACGCAGTATTTT	CAWSPTGTSTDTQYF